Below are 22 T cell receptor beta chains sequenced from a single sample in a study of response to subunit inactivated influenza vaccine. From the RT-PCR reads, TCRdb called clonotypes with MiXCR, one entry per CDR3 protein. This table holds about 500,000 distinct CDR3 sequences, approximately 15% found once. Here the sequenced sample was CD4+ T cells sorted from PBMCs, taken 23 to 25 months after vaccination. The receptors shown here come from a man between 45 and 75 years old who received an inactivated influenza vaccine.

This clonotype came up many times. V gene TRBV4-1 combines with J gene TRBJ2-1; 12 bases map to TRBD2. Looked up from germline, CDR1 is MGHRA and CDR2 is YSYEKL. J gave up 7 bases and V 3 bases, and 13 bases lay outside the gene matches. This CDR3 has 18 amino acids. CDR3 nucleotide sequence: TGCGCCAGCAGCCAGATAAGGGTCTGGACTAGCGGGGCTAATGAGCAGTTCTTC. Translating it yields CASSQIRVWTSGANEQFF.

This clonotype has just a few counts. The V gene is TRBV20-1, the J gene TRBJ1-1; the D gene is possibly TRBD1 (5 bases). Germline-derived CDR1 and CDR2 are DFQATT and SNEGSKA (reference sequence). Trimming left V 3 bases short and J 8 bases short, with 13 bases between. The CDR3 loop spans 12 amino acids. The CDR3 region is CSARRVAGEAFF. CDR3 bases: TGCAGTGCTAGGAGGGTGGCAGGGGAAGCTTTCTTT.

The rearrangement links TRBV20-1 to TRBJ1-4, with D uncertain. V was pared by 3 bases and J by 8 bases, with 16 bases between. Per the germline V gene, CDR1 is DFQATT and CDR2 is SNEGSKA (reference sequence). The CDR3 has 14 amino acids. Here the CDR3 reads CSASPGPRGEKLFF. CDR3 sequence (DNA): TGCAGTGCTAGCCCTGGCCCGAGAGGGGAAAAACTGTTTTTT.

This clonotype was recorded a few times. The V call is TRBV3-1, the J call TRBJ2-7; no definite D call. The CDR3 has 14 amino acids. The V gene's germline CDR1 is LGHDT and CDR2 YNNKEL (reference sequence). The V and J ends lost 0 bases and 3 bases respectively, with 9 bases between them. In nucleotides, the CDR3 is TGTGCCAGCAGCCAAGATAAAGGGTACTACGAGCAGTACTTC. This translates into CASSQDKGYYEQYF.

The CDR3 sequence is CASSRGLAGNYEQYF. The CDR3 DNA follows: TGTGCCAGCAGCAGAGGACTAGCGGGAAACTACGAGCAGTACTTC. This chain joins TRBV5-6 and TRBJ2-7; 12 nucleotides line up with TRBD2. Germline trimming cut 4 bases from V and 3 bases from J; bases unmatched to any gene: 5. This CDR3 contains 15 residues. Germline CDR1 and CDR2: SGHDT and YYEEEE.

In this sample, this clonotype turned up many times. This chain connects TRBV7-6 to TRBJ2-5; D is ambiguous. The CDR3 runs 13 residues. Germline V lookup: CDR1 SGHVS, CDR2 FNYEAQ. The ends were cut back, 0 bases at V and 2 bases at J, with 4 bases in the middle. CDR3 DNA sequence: TGTGCCAGCAGCTTAGCAAGGCAAGAGACCCAGTACTTC. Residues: CASSLARQETQYF.

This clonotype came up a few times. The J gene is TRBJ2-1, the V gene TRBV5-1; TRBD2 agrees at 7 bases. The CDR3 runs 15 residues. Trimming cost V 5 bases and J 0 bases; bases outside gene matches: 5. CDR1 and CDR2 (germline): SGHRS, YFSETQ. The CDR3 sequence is CASRLTSDSYNEQFF. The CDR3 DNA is TGCGCCAGCAGACTAACTAGCGACTCCTACAATGAGCAGTTCTTC.

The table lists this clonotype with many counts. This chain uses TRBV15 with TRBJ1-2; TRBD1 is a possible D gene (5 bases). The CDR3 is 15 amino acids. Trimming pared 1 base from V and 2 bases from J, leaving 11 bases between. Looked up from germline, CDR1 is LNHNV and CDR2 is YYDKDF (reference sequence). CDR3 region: CATSRVVGLNYGYTF. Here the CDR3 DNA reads TGTGCCACCAGCAGAGTAGTGGGACTAAACTATGGCTACACCTTC.

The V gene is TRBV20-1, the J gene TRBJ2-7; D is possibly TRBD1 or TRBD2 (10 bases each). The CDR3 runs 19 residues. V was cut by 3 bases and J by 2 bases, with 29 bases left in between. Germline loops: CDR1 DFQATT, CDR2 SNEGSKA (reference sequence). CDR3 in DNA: TGCAGTGCTAGGGGCCCGACAGGGGGCTCTAGCGGGAGTACCTACGAGCAGTACTTC. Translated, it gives CSARGPTGGSSGSTYEQYF.

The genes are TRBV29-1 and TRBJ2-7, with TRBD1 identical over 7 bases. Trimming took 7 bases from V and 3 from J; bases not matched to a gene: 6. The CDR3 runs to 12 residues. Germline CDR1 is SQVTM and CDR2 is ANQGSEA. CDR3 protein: CSGRDSHYEQYF. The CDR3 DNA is TGCAGCGGCCGGGACAGTCACTACGAGCAGTACTTC.

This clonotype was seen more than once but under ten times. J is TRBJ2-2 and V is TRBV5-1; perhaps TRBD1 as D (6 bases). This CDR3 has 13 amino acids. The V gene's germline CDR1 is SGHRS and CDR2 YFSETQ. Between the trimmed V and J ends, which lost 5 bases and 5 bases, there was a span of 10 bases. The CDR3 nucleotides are TGCGCCAGCAGTGGGGGCCGAACCGGGGAGCTGTTTTTT. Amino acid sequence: CASSGGRTGELFF.

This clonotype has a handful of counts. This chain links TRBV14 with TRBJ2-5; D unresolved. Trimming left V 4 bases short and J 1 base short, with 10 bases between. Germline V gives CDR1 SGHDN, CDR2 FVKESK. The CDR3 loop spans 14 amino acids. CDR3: CASSRDLVQETQYF. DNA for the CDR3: TGTGCCAGCAGCCGCGACCTAGTCCAAGAGACCCAGTACTTC.

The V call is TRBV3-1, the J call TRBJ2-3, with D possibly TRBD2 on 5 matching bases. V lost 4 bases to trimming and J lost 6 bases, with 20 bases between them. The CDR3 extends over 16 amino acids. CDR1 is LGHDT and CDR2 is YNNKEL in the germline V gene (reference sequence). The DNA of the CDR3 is TGTGCCAGCAGCCCCGGGGTGCAAATCCGGCGGGATACGCAGTATTTT. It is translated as CASSPGVQIRRDTQYF.

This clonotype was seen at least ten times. CDR3 region: CASSVRSGTTGDTQYF. CDR3 in DNA: TGTGCCAGCAGCGTAAGGAGCGGGACGACCGGAGATACGCAGTATTTT. The chain employs TRBV9 and TRBJ2-3, with 7 bases matching TRBD2. Germline CDR1 and CDR2: SGDLS and YYNGEE. V lost 1 base and J lost 5; bases outside the gene matches: 10. The CDR3 extends over 16 amino acids.

CDR3 in DNA: TGTGCCATCAGCACGGACAGGGTCGAGCAGTACTTC. Translation: CAISTDRVEQYF. The chain joins TRBV10-3 to TRBJ2-7; 8 bases are a match to TRBD1. The V and J ends lost 6 bases and 6 bases, in that order; junction bases with no gene match: 4. This CDR3 comprises 12 residues. Per germline, CDR1 ENHRY and CDR2 SYGVKD.

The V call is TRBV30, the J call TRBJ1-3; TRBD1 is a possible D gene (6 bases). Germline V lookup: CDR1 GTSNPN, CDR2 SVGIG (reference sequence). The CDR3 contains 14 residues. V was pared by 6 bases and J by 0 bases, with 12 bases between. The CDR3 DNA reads TGTGCCTGCTCACAGGGACTCTCTGGAAACACCATATATTTT. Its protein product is CACSQGLSGNTIYF. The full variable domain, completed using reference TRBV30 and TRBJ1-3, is SQTIHQWPATLVQPVGSPLSLECTVEGTSNPNLYWYRQAAGRGLQLLFYSVGIGQISSEVPQNLSASRPQDRQFILSSKKLLLSDSGFYLCACSQGLSGNTIYFGEGSWLTVV.

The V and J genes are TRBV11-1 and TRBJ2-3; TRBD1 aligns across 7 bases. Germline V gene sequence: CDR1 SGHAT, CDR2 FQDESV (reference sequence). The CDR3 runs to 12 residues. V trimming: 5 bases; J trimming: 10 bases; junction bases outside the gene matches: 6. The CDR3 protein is CASSPTGFSQYF. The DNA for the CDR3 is TGTGCCAGCAGCCCGACAGGGTTCTCGCAGTATTTT.

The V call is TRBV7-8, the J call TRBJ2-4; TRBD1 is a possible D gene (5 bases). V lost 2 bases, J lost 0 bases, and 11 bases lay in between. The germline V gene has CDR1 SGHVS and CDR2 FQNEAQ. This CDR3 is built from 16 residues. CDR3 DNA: TGTGCCAGCAGCTTATGGAAGGGGTCAGCCAAAAACATTCAGTACTTC. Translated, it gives CASSLWKGSAKNIQYF.

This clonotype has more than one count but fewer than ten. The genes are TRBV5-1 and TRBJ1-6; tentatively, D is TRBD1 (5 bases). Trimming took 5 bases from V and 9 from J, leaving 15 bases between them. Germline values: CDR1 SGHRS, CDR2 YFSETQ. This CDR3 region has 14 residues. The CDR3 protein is CASRPGTEGSPLHF. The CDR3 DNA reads TGCGCCAGCAGACCCGGGACGGAGGGTTCACCCCTCCACTTT.

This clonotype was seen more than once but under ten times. CDR3 nucleotides: TGTGCCAGCAGTTATCTTGGACAGCCCAGTGAGCCCCAGCATTTT. Translating gives CASSYLGQPSEPQHF. The chain has TRBV6-2 or TRBV6-3 and TRBJ1-5, with D tentatively TRBD1 (6 bases). This CDR3 is 15 amino acids long. V shed 3 bases and J shed 8 bases, with 17 bases lying between them. In germline, CDR1 is MNHEY, CDR2 SVGEGT.

The CDR3: CASSRRMQETQYF. CDR3 DNA sequence: TGTGCCAGCAGTCGTAGGATGCAAGAGACCCAGTACTTC. V usage is TRBV6-1 and J usage is TRBJ2-5; D ambiguous. Germline V gene lookup returns CDR1 MNHNS and CDR2 SASEGT. The V end was cut by 5 bases, the J end by 2 bases, with 9 bases between. The CDR3 is made up of 13 amino acids.

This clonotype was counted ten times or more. CDR3 region: CASSLDGRFTDTQYF. CDR3 DNA sequence: TGTGCCAGCAGTTTAGATGGGCGGTTCACAGATACGCAGTATTTT. The V and J genes are TRBV12-3 or TRBV12-4 and TRBJ2-3; D remains ambiguous. This CDR3 has 15 amino acids. Deletions cut 1 base from V and 2 bases from J, with 10 bases between.